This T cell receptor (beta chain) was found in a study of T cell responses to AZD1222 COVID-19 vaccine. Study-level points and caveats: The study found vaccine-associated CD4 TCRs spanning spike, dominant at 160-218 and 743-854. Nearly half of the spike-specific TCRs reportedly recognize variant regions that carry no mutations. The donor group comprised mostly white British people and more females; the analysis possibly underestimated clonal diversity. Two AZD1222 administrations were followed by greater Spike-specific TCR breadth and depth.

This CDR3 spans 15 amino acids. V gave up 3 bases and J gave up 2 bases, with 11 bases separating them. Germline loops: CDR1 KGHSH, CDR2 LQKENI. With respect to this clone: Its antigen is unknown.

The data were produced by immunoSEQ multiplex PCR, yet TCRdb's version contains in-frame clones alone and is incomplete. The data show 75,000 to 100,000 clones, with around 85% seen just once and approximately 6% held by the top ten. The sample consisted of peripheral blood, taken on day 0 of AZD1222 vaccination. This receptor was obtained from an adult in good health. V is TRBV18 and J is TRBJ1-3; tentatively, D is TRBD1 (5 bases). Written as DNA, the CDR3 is TGTGCCAGCTCACCGCGGGGGAACCCTGGAAACACCATATATTTT. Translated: CASSPRGNPGNTIYF.